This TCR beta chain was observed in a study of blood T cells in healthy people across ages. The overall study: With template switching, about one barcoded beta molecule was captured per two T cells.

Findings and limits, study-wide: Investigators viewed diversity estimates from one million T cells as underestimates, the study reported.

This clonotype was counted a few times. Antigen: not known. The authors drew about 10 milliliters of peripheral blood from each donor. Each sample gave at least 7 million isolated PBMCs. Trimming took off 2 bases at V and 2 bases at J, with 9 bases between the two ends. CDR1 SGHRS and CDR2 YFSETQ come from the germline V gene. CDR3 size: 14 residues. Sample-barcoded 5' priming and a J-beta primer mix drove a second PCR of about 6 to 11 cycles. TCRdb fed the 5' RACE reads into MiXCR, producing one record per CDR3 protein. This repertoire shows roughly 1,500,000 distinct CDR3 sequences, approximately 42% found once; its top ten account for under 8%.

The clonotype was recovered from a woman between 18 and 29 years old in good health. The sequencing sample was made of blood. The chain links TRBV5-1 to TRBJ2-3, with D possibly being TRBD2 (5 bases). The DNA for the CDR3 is TGCGCCAGCAGCTTCTCGGGGAACACAGATACGCAGTATTTT. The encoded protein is CASSFSGNTDTQYF.